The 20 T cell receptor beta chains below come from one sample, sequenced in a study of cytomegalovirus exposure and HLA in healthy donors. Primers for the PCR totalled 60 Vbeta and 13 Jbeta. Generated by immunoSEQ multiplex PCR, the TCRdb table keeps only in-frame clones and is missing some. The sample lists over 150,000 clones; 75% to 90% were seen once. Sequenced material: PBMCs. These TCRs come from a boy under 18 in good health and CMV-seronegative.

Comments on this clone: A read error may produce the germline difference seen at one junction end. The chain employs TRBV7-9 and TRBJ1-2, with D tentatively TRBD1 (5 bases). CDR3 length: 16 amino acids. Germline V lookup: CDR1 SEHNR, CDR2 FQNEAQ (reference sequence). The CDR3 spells CSSSLAPSDPRGGYTF. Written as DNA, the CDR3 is TGTTCCAGCAGCTTAGCGCCTTCGGACCCACGGGGGGGCTACACCTTC.

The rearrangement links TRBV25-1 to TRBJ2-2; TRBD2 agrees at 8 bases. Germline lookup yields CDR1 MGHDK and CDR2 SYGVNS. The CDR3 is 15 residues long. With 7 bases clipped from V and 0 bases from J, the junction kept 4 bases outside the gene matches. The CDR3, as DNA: TGTGCCAGCACCATAGCGGGACCGAACACCGGGGAGCTGTTTTTT. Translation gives CASTIAGPNTGELFF.

CDR3 protein: CASSALAGASTDTQYF. CDR3 DNA: TGCGCCAGTTCCGCTTTAGCGGGAGCAAGCACAGATACGCAGTATTTT. The chain carries TRBV5-1 and TRBJ2-3; 9 nucleotides align to TRBD2. The CDR3 has 16 residues. V was clipped by 8 bases and J by 0 bases; unmatched bases: 10. CDR1 is SGHRS and CDR2 is YFSETQ in the germline V gene.

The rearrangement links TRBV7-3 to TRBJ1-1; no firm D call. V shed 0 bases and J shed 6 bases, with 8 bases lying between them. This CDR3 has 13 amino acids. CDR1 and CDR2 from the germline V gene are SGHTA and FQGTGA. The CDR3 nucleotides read TGTGCCAGCAGCTTAACAAGGGAGGCTGAAGCTTTCTTT. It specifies CASSLTREAEAFF.

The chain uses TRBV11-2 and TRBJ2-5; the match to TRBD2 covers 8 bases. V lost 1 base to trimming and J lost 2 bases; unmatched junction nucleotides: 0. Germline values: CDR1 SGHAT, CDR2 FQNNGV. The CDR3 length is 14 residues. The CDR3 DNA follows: TGTGCCAGCAGCTTAGCGGGGGGGCAAGAGACCCAGTACTTC. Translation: CASSLAGGQETQYF.

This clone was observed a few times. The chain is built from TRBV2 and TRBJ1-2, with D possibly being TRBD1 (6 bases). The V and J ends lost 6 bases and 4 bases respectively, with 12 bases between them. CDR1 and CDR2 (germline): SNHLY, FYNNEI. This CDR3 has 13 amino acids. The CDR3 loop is CASRVGQIYGYTF. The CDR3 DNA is TGTGCCAGCAGGGTAGGACAGATCTATGGCTACACCTTC.

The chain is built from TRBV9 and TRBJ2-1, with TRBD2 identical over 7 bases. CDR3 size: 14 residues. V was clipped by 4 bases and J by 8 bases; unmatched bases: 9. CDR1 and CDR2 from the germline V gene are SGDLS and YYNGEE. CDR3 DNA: TGTGCCAGCAGCCCATGGAGCGGGGCCGATGAGCAGTTCTTC. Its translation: CASSPWSGADEQFF.

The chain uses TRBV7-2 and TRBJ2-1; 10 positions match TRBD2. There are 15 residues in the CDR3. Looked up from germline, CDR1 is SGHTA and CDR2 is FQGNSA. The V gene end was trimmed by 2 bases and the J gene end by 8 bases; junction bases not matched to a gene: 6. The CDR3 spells CASSLIQREGYEQFF. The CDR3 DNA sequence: TGTGCCAGCAGCTTAATCCAGCGGGAGGGGTATGAGCAGTTCTTC.

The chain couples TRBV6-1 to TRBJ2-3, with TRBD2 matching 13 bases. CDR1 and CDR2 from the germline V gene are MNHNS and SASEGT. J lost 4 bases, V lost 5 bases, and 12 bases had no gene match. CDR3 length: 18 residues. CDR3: CASSQGTSGAPPPDTQYF. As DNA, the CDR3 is TGTGCCAGCAGTCAAGGGACTAGCGGGGCGCCACCCCCAGATACGCAGTATTTT.

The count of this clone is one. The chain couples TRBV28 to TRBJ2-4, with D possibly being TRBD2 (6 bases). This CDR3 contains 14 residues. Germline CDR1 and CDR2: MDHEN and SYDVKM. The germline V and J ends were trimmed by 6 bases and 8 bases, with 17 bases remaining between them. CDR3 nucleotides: TGTGCCAGCAGCCCCCGACTAGAATGGTACATTCAGTACTTC. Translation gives CASSPRLEWYIQYF.

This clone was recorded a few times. The CDR3 reads CASSSTGGGETQYF. CDR3 coding DNA: TGTGCCAGCAGTTCGACAGGGGGCGGTGAGACCCAGTACTTC. V gene TRBV27 combines with J gene TRBJ2-5, with 10 bases identical to TRBD1. The CDR3 is 14 amino acids. The V and J ends lost 4 bases and 5 bases, in that order; junction bases with no gene match: 4. Germline CDR1 reads MNHEY; CDR2 reads SMNVEV (reference sequence).

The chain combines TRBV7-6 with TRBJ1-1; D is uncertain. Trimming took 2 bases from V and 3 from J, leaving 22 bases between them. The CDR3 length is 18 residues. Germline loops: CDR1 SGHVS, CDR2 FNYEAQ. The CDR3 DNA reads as TGTGCCAGCAGCTTACCAGCTTCCGGGGTAAATAAGGACACTGAAGCTTTCTTT. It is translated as CASSLPASGVNKDTEAFF.

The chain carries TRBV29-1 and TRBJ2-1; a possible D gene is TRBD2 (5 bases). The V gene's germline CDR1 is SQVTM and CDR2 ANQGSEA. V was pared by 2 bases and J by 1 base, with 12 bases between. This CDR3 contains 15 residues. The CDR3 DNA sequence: TGCAGCGTTGAATCTGAGCGGTCGTCCTACAATGAGCAGTTCTTC. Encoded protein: CSVESERSSYNEQFF.

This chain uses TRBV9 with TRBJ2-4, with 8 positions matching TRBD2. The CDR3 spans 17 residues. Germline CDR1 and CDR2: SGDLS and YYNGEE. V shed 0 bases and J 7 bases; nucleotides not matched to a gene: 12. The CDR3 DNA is TGTGCCAGCAGCGTAGAGGGTAGCGGGGAGTTAGGCAACATTCAGTACTTC. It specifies CASSVEGSGELGNIQYF.

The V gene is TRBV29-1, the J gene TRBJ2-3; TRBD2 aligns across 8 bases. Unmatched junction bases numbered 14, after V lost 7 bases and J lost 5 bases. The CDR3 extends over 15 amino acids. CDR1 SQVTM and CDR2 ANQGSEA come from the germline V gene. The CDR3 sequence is CSAQVAGGLGDTQYF. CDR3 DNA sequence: TGCAGCGCCCAAGTGGCGGGGGGACTTGGAGATACGCAGTATTTT.

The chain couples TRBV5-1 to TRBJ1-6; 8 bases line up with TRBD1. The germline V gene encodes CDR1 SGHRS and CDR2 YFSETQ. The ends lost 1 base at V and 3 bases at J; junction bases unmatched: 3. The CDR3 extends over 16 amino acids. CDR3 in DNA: TGCGCCAGCAGCTTGTCTGGACAGGGCTATAATTCACCCCTCCACTTT. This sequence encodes CASSLSGQGYNSPLHF.

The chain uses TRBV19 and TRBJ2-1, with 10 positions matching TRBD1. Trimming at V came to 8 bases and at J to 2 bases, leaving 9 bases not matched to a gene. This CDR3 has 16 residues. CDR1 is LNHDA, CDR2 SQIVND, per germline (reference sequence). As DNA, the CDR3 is TGTGCCAGTTGTTACGACGGGACAGGGGCCTACAATGAGCAGTTCTTC. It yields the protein CASCYDGTGAYNEQFF.

The CDR3 sequence is CAATTIGNQPQHF. Written as DNA, the CDR3 is TGTGCCGCGACTACGATCGGCAATCAGCCCCAGCATTTT. The chain uses TRBV28 and TRBJ1-5, with D unresolved. Trimming stripped 11 bases from V and 2 bases from J, with 13 bases between. The CDR3 runs to 13 residues. From germline, CDR1 is MDHEN and CDR2 SYDVKM.

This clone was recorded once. The chain's CDR3 is CASSTVQNQPQHF. CDR3 in DNA: TGTGCCAGCAGTACCGTACAGAATCAGCCCCAGCATTTT. This sequence joins TRBV6-5 and TRBJ1-5; no reliable D call. The V and J ends lost 5 bases and 4 bases respectively, with 9 bases between them. This CDR3 comprises 13 residues. Germline V lookup: CDR1 MNHEY, CDR2 SVGAGI.

The CDR3 coding sequence is TGTGCCAGCAGTGACCACAGGGGGCTCCACCTATATGAGCAGTTCTTC. Translation gives CASSDHRGLHLYEQFF. V gene TRBV6-1 combines with J gene TRBJ2-1; 9 nucleotides agree with TRBD1. Germline V gives CDR1 MNHNS, CDR2 SASEGT. This CDR3 contains 16 residues. V trimming: 3 bases; J trimming: 8 bases; junction bases outside the gene matches: 11.